The clone carrying this TCR beta chain was seen only a few times. This sample was included in a study of T-cell reconstitution after alpha-beta-depleted transplantation in children. V lost 2 bases and J 0 bases, leaving 14 bases between the germline ends. Germline V CDR1 and CDR2: DFQATT, SNEGSKA (reference sequence). The CDR3 spans 16 residues. The authors prepared the TCRbeta library with unique molecular identifiers. TCRdb independently ran MiXCR on the PCR reads; one entry per CDR3 protein. The table lists about 500,000 distinct CDR3 sequences, approximately 32% of them singletons. This material consisted of PBMCs from the stem cell graft donor, taken from the stem cell graft. The chain couples TRBV20-1 to TRBJ2-4; D gene unclear. This TCR was sampled from a human donor who donated a stem cell graft to a child with aplastic anemia. The CDR3 loop reads CSARTLDSLAKNIQYF. CDR3 sequence (DNA): TGCAGTGCTAGAACCTTAGATTCTCTAGCCAAAAACATTCAGTACTTC.